This TCR beta chain was sequenced in a study of response to subunit inactivated influenza vaccine (dated by TCRdb to between 2018 and 2020). Background for the entire study: Deep quantitative profiling of the T cell receptor repertoire was used in the study to follow responses to a trivalent subunit inactivated influenza vaccine. Broad study findings and their caveats: According to the authors, only a limited number of new T cells may be recruited by each seasonal influenza vaccination.

To prepare the library, RT-PCR was applied. Reads for this sample came from an Illumina HiSeq 2500. TCRdb reworked the public reads: Q25 trimming with fastp, MiXCR clone assembly, productive beta chains retained. CDR3 protein sequences are deduplicated, and each keeps its most common genes and DNA. The sample yields approximately 500,000 distinct CDR3 sequences; over 10% were counted once. Under 15% of the sample goes to the ten largest clones. Per the germline V gene, ENHRY is the CDR1 and SYGVKD is the CDR2. Taken from cysteine to phenylalanine, the CDR3 has 13 residues. Here the CDR3 DNA is all that survives: 39 bases in frame from base 1. Trimming takes 9 bases from V and 7 bases from J, and the germline ends sit 16 bases apart. The meaning of the sample's time point label: 45 to 55 days after influenza vaccine administration. There are a few counts of this clonotype. Its antigen remains unidentified. There are no base qualities to consult, and no much larger clone falls within one base.

The clonotype originates from a man aged 50-59 years who received an inactivated influenza vaccine. Donor details come from another sample of the same person, matched by shared clones. The rearranged segments are TRBV10-3 and TRBJ1-5, with TRBD1 as a weak D call on 5 bases. This material consisted of PBMCs from blood, taken roughly 45 days after vaccination. The CDR3 reads as follows: CAINGGKEQPQHF. The sequence in DNA is TGTGCCATAAATGGGGGGAAAGAGCAGCCCCAGCATTTT.